This passage covers 31 T cell receptor beta chains from one sample sequenced in a study of blood T cell repertoires in COVID-19. Clones were sequenced by immunoSEQ multiplex PCR, and TCRdb holds only the in-frame ones, with some missing. The repertoire holds around 87,000 clones, 90% seen once, with 1.5% in the top ten. The sequenced sample consisted of peripheral blood. The receptors derive from a human donor with active COVID-19. The donor label of this sample is uncertain.

The rearrangement uses TRBV5-5 and TRBJ2-3; D is possibly TRBD2 (6 bases). Germline assignment: CDR1 SGHKS and CDR2 YYEKEE (reference sequence). V lost 3 bases and J lost 0, with 14 bases in between. The CDR3 loop spans 16 amino acids. The CDR3 loop is CASSSRGTPSTDTQYF. The CDR3 DNA sequence: TGTGCCAGCAGCTCCCGCGGGACGCCCAGCACAGATACGCAGTATTTT.

This clone was seen just once. The chain links TRBV30 to TRBJ1-4; D is unclear. Germline CDR1 is GTSNPN and CDR2 is SVGIG (reference sequence). The CDR3 length is 13 residues. Trimming took 2 bases from V and 4 from J, leaving 8 bases between them. CDR3 sequence reads: CAWSRPDNEKLFF. DNA of the CDR3: TGTGCCTGGAGTCGTCCAGATAATGAAAAACTGTTTTTT.

V is TRBV5-4 and J is TRBJ2-2; 8 bases match TRBD1. The CDR3 contains 14 residues. V dropped 4 bases and J dropped 4; count of bases not matched to a gene: 3. CDR1 and CDR2 (germline): SGHNT, YYREEE (reference sequence). Written as DNA, the CDR3 is TGTGCCAGCAGCCTTCAGGGGGCCACCGGGGAGCTGTTTTTT. The encoded protein is CASSLQGATGELFF.

The genes are TRBV19 and TRBJ1-1; 12 nucleotides match TRBD1. Trimming took 10 bases from V and 4 from J; bases not matched to a gene: 4. CDR3 length: 13 residues. CDR1 is LNHDA, CDR2 SQIVND, per germline (reference sequence). DNA of the CDR3: TGTGCCACAGGGACAGGGGGCCCCACTGAAGCTTTCTTT. The encoded protein is CATGTGGPTEAFF.

The chain recombines TRBV6-2 or TRBV6-3 with TRBJ2-7; no firm D call. The ends were cut back, 2 bases at V and 2 bases at J, with 4 bases in the middle. The CDR3 runs to 12 residues. Germline loops: CDR1 MNHEY, CDR2 SVGEGT. DNA for the CDR3: TGTGCCAGCAGTTACGGCCCCTACGAGCAGTACTTC. This gives the protein CASSYGPYEQYF.

The rearrangement links TRBV10-3 to TRBJ1-2; TRBD1 is a possible D gene (5 bases). Germline-derived CDR1 and CDR2 are ENHRY and SYGVKD. V was pared by 4 bases and J by 4 bases, with 7 bases between. This CDR3 has 12 amino acids. DNA of the CDR3: TGTGCCATCAGTGGGCAGGGCTATGGCTACACCTTC. Its protein is CAISGQGYGYTF.

V usage is TRBV28 and J usage is TRBJ2-7, with D perhaps TRBD1 (6 bases). The CDR3 runs 13 residues. Trimming stripped 5 bases from V and 4 bases from J, with 12 bases between. Per the germline V gene, CDR1 is MDHEN and CDR2 is SYDVKM. In DNA, the CDR3 is TGTGCCAGCAGTCCAACAGGGCGTTACGAGCAGTACTTC. Its translation: CASSPTGRYEQYF. Supplemented by reference TRBV28 and TRBJ2-7, the full variable domain reads DVKVTQSSRYLVKRTGEKVFLECVQDMDHENMFWYRQDPGLGLRLIYFSYDVKMKEKGDIPEGYSVSREKKERFSLILESASTNQTSMYLCASSPTGRYEQYFGPGTRLTVT.

In its sample, this clone was seen a few times. CDR3 nucleotide sequence: TGTGCCAGCAGTACTAGCGGGGGCACAGATACGCAGTATTTT. Its protein is CASSTSGGTDTQYF. V usage is TRBV6-2 or TRBV6-3 and J usage is TRBJ2-3, with 10 bases fitting TRBD2. Germline trimming cut 5 bases from V and 1 base from J; bases unmatched to any gene: 0. Germline assignment: CDR1 MNHEY and CDR2 SVGEGT. The CDR3 consists of 14 residues.

This chain joins TRBV28 and TRBJ1-2; 9 bases match TRBD1. The germline gives CDR1 MDHEN, CDR2 SYDVKM. The CDR3 contains 15 residues. J lost 3 bases, V lost 4 bases, and 6 bases had no gene match. The CDR3 loop is CASSSRDRADYGYTF. The CDR3 DNA is TGTGCCAGCAGTTCCCGGGACAGGGCGGACTATGGCTACACCTTC.

This clone has only a few counts. The rearrangement links TRBV6-2 or TRBV6-3 to TRBJ2-1; 10 bases match TRBD1. After removal of 4 bases from V and 6 bases from J, the junction contained 6 bases not matched to a gene. The CDR3 contains 15 residues. Germline V gene lookup returns CDR1 MNHEY and CDR2 SVGEGT. CDR3 nucleotide sequence: TGTGCCAGCAGTTTAGGGACAGGGGATTCCAATGAGCAGTTCTTC. Its protein product is CASSLGTGDSNEQFF.

CDR3 protein: CASSLEIEQALHF. In nucleotides, the CDR3 is TGCGCCAGCAGCTTGGAAATCGAGCAAGCCCTCCACTTT. The genes are TRBV5-1 and TRBJ1-6; D gene unclear. This CDR3 is built from 13 residues. V was clipped by 0 bases and J by 14 bases, with 12 bases between them. Germline CDR1 SGHRS, CDR2 YFSETQ.

This clone was detected only once. The chain employs TRBV5-4 and TRBJ2-1, with 11 bases identical to TRBD2. The germline V gene encodes CDR1 SGHNT and CDR2 YYREEE (reference sequence). J was trimmed by 3 bases and V by 2 bases; bases with no gene match: 4. The CDR3 is 16 amino acids. The CDR3 here is CASSFRLAGFYNEQFF. The CDR3 nucleotides read TGTGCCAGCAGCTTTCGACTAGCGGGGTTCTACAATGAGCAGTTCTTC.

CDR3 protein: CASSSQEGPFTEAFF. The CDR3 DNA is TGTGCCAGCAGTTCCCAGGAGGGACCTTTCACTGAAGCTTTCTTT. V usage is TRBV6-5 and J usage is TRBJ1-1, with a possible D match to TRBD1 (5 bases). Germline CDR1 reads MNHEY; CDR2 reads SVGAGI. V was shortened by 4 bases and J by 4 bases, with 16 bases between the two germline ends. The CDR3 extends over 15 amino acids.

The chain couples TRBV4-1 to TRBJ2-7, with 14 bases that match TRBD2. The V segment lost 4 bases and the J segment 4 bases; nucleotides outside the gene matches: 3. This CDR3 spans 15 amino acids. The germline V gene has CDR1 MGHRA and CDR2 YSYEKL. This CDR3 is CASSPGTSGGYEQYF. In DNA form, the CDR3 reads TGCGCCAGCAGCCCCGGGACTAGCGGGGGATACGAGCAGTACTTC.

The gene calls are TRBV5-1 and TRBJ1-2, with a tentative D call TRBD1 (6 bases). The CDR3 loop spans 14 amino acids. Looked up from germline, CDR1 is SGHRS and CDR2 is YFSETQ. With 2 bases removed from V and 6 bases from J, the gap between germline ends came to 14 bases. DNA for the CDR3: TGCGCCAGCAGCTTAGGCAGGGGAGAAGATGGCTACACCTTC. Its translation: CASSLGRGEDGYTF.

The chain is built from TRBV5-6 and TRBJ2-7, with D hard to call. V shed 7 bases and J shed 2 bases, with 10 bases lying between them. Germline values: CDR1 SGHDT, CDR2 YYEEEE. This CDR3 has 12 amino acids. Here the CDR3 reads CASGLQAYEQYF. The CDR3 region has the DNA TGTGCCAGCGGCCTCCAGGCCTACGAGCAGTACTTC.

This sequence joins TRBV9 and TRBJ1-3; a weak D match, TRBD1 (6 bases). CDR3 size: 13 residues. CDR1 and CDR2 from the germline V gene are SGDLS and YYNGEE. Trimming pared 3 bases from V and 4 bases from J, leaving 8 bases between. Here the CDR3 reads CASSGDRGNTIYF. CDR3 sequence (DNA): TGTGCCAGCAGCGGAGACAGGGGAAACACCATATATTTT. The full variable domain, with the rest looked up from reference TRBV9 and TRBJ1-3, is DSGVTQTPKHLITATGQRVTLRCSPRSGDLSVYWYQQSLDQGLQFLIQYYNGEERAKGNILERFSAQQFPDLHSELNLSSLELGDSALYFCASSGDRGNTIYFGEGSWLTVV.

This chain links TRBV4-1 with TRBJ2-7; TRBD1 matches at 9 bases. This CDR3 spans 17 amino acids. Germline V gene lookup returns CDR1 MGHRA and CDR2 YSYEKL. V gave up 4 bases and J gave up 4 bases; unmatched junction bases: 14. The CDR3 spells CASSRSGTGGARYEQYF. CDR3 DNA: TGCGCCAGCAGCCGATCCGGAACAGGGGGCGCAAGGTACGAGCAGTACTTC.

This clone showed up just a few times. The chain is built from TRBV9 and TRBJ2-7; D is possibly TRBD1 (6 bases). Germline V gives CDR1 SGDLS, CDR2 YYNGEE. The CDR3 has 19 amino acids. The V end lost 0 bases, the J end lost 3 bases, and 25 bases lay between the germline ends. CDR3 protein: CASSVGFRWVRTEYYEQYF. The CDR3 DNA reads as TGTGCCAGCAGCGTAGGCTTTAGGTGGGTTAGGACAGAGTACTACGAGCAGTACTTC.

The chain joins TRBV5-4 to TRBJ1-6; 11 bases line up with TRBD1. Germline CDR1 SGHNT, CDR2 YYREEE (reference sequence). V lost 4 bases to trimming and J lost 7 bases; unmatched junction nucleotides: 7. The CDR3 is 16 amino acids. The CDR3: CASSGGQGVANSPLHF. The CDR3 DNA follows: TGTGCCAGCAGCGGGGGACAGGGGGTGGCCAATTCACCCCTCCACTTT.

The chain links TRBV19 to TRBJ1-2, with TRBD1 matching over 8 bases. This CDR3 spans 13 amino acids. Trimming removed 3 bases from V and 7 bases from J; junction bases left unmatched: 4. Germline V gives CDR1 LNHDA, CDR2 SQIVND (reference sequence). The CDR3 region is CASSISDRGGYTF. The CDR3 region has the DNA TGTGCCAGTAGTATCTCCGACAGGGGTGGCTACACCTTC.

This chain links TRBV7-6 with TRBJ1-6; no definite D call. V was cut by 2 bases and J by 8 bases, with 19 bases left in between. The CDR3 totals 17 residues. Germline V gives CDR1 SGHVS, CDR2 FNYEAQ. The CDR3 nucleotides are TGTGCCAGCAGCTTATCGTCTCGGGGTCCTAGGGATTCACCCCTCCACTTT. It codes for CASSLSSRGPRDSPLHF.

The CDR3 nucleotides are TGTGCCAGCAGCACTCAGACAGGGACCTACAATGAGCAGTTCTTC. Its translation: CASSTQTGTYNEQFF. V is TRBV7-2 and J is TRBJ2-1; 7 bases are a match to TRBD1. Germline loops: CDR1 SGHTA, CDR2 FQGNSA. There are 15 residues in the CDR3. The trim removed 5 bases at V and 2 bases at J, leaving 6 bases unmatched.

The J gene is TRBJ1-1, the V gene TRBV14, with 11 nucleotides matching TRBD1. CDR3 size: 15 residues. Germline CDR1 SGHDN, CDR2 FVKESK. The ends lost 4 bases at V and 4 bases at J; junction bases unmatched: 5. CDR3 amino acids: CASSPIGQGATEAFF. The CDR3 DNA is TGTGCCAGCAGCCCCATCGGACAGGGGGCCACTGAAGCTTTCTTT.

This clone appeared a single time. This chain joins TRBV6-6 and TRBJ1-1; D remains ambiguous. Per the germline V gene, CDR1 is MNHNY and CDR2 is SVGAGI (reference sequence). CDR3 length: 11 amino acids. Trimming took off 2 bases at V and 6 bases at J, with 4 bases between the two ends. The CDR3 nucleotides are TGTGCCAGCAGTTACCGTGCTGAAGCTTTCTTT. Its translation is CASSYRAEAFF.

This chain uses TRBV29-1 with TRBJ2-2; D might be TRBD2 (6 bases). Germline V lookup: CDR1 SQVTM, CDR2 ANQGSEA. The germline V and J ends were trimmed by 3 bases and 2 bases, with 13 bases remaining between them. The CDR3 contains 15 residues. The CDR3: CSVEGTYPNTGELFF. Here the CDR3 DNA reads TGCAGCGTTGAGGGGACTTACCCAAACACCGGGGAGCTGTTTTTT.

V and J are TRBV20-1 and TRBJ2-7; TRBD2 agrees at 7 bases. Germline lookup yields CDR1 DFQATT and CDR2 SNEGSKA (reference sequence). The CDR3 contains 14 residues. V gave up 3 bases and J gave up 6 bases; unmatched junction bases: 11. The CDR3: CSASLPGEGAEQYF. CDR3 coding DNA: TGCAGTGCTAGTTTACCGGGGGAGGGCGCCGAGCAGTACTTC.

V usage is TRBV27 and J usage is TRBJ2-2; possible D gene TRBD1, 5 bases. Germline assignment: CDR1 MNHEY and CDR2 SMNVEV (reference sequence). The CDR3 covers 15 residues. V lost 6 bases to trimming and J lost 7 bases, with 18 bases between them. The CDR3 DNA sequence: TGTGCCAGCAGCTATCTGACAGCGCAATTCGGGGAGCTGTTTTTT. Translating gives CASSYLTAQFGELFF.

In nucleotides, the CDR3 is TGTGCCACCAGTGACACTCCGACAGGCCTCAATCAGCCCCAGCATTTT. Encoded protein: CATSDTPTGLNQPQHF. The chain combines TRBV24-1 with TRBJ1-5; maybe TRBD1 (6 bases). Between the trimmed V and J ends, which lost 4 bases and 3 bases, there was a span of 15 bases. CDR1 and CDR2 (germline): KGHDR, SFDVKD. This CDR3 is 16 amino acids long.

The CDR3 reads CASSLSLAGGIMAGELFF. The CDR3 DNA sequence: TGTGCCAGCAGCTTATCGCTAGCGGGGGGGATAATGGCCGGGGAGCTGTTTTTT. The V and J genes are TRBV7-2 and TRBJ2-2, with 12 bases identical to TRBD2. The CDR3 spans 18 residues. The ends lost 2 bases at V and 6 bases at J; junction bases unmatched: 10. Per germline, CDR1 SGHTA and CDR2 FQGNSA.

This clone was detected only a few times. The chain recombines TRBV5-1 with TRBJ2-7; D is ambiguous. The V end lost 0 bases, the J end lost 2 bases, and 6 bases lay between the germline ends. CDR1 SGHRS and CDR2 YFSETQ come from the germline V gene. The CDR3 has 13 residues. CDR3 protein: CASSLDSTYEQYF. Written as DNA, the CDR3 is TGCGCCAGCAGCTTGGACAGCACCTACGAGCAGTACTTC.